This is a list of T cell receptor beta chains from one sample in a study of T cells in Graves' hyperthyroidism and ophthalmopathy. Each CDR3 protein gets one entry after TCRdb re-called the multiplex PCR reads with MiXCR. The sample contains approximately 560,000 distinct CDR3 sequences, approximately 44% of which appear only once. The specimen sequenced was peripheral blood or thyroid tissue (not recorded which). The receptors derive from a young woman with Graves' hyperthyroidism. Each CDR3 is given with its conserved first and last residue.

j_call	v_call	cdr3_aa
TRBJ1-1	TRBV29-1	CSVERRDTEAFF
TRBJ1-1	TRBV7-9	CASSRRGTNTEAFF
TRBJ2-7	TRBV29-1	CSVEEVGQGVYEQYF
TRBJ2-5	TRBV2	CASSLRTFQETQYF
TRBJ1-5	TRBV7-2	CASDSGGWLDQPQHF
TRBJ2-7	TRBV9	CASSLAGFEQYF
TRBJ2-7	TRBV2	CASSDYYRVYEQYF
TRBJ1-2	TRBV6-4	CASRMTVNYGYTF
TRBJ1-1	TRBV7-9	CASSQDKSMGTEAFF
TRBJ2-2	TRBV7-9	CASSQEGLAENTGELFF
TRBJ1-2	TRBV29-1	CSVEVRGDTYPYGYTF
TRBJ1-3	TRBV7-9	CASSWRQGAGNTIYF
TRBJ1-4	TRBV5-1	CASSLQQGRAWEKLFF
TRBJ1-2	TRBV14	CASSQSNYGYTF
TRBJ1-5	TRBV12-3/TRBV12-4	CASRWRDNPRQPQHF
TRBJ2-7	TRBV5-1	CASSSVWTSGGAEQYF
TRBJ2-7	TRBV29-1	CSGRPYEQYF
TRBJ2-7	TRBV10-2	CASSPTTSGDSYEQYF
TRBJ2-7	TRBV29-1	CSVPRLEQYF
TRBJ2-7	TRBV2	CASSGGTSFGSQYF
TRBJ1-1	TRBV7-8	CASSCDRGRRNTEAFF
TRBJ1-2	TRBV6-6	CASSGYEAGGGYTF
TRBJ2-5	TRBV7-2	CASSPSGAPETQYF
TRBJ1-4	TRBV14	CASSQVVGINEKLFF
TRBJ1-1	TRBV20-1	CSARERETEAFF
TRBJ2-5	TRBV25-1	CASSSLVAGVEETQYF
TRBJ1-5	TRBV15	CATSRTGDLRPQHF
TRBJ2-5	TRBV19	CASKMRYQETQYF
TRBJ2-5	TRBV5-1	CASNPLTGGQETQYF
TRBJ1-1	TRBV20-1	CSARRGGMNTEAFF
TRBJ2-7	TRBV15	CATSRASGSFNHEQYF
TRBJ2-7	TRBV2	CASRPGQLYEQYF
TRBJ2-7	TRBV7-9	CASSLWTGGRHEQYF
TRBJ2-5	TRBV29-1	CSGAGTGYF
TRBJ2-5	TRBV20-1	CSASLGAAETQYF
TRBJ1-1	TRBV24-1	CATSDQGATEAFF
TRBJ1-5	TRBV2	CASTPDPPPAYDQPQHF
TRBJ1-1	TRBV28	CASSWGTVVWEAFF
TRBJ1-1	TRBV29-1	CSDTGIRRTEAFF
TRBJ2-2	TRBV6-1	CASTRKTGELFF
TRBJ1-6	TRBV15	CATSRDLSGNSPLHF
TRBJ2-6	TRBV12-3/TRBV12-4	CASSSGLRANVLTF
TRBJ2-7	TRBV13	CASSLTLGVDEQYF
TRBJ1-6	TRBV10-3	CAISGQGNSPLHF
TRBJ1-1	TRBV4-2	CASSVGVGGINTEAFF
TRBJ1-5	TRBV2	CASTGPGGGQPQHF
TRBJ1-2	TRBV25-1	CAWSAQNWDRYYGYTF
TRBJ2-7	TRBV2	CASSVLADYEQYF
TRBJ1-2	TRBV4-1	CASSQEWKGSTGYTF
TRBJ1-2	TRBV24-1	CATSDRWFSFGYTF
TRBJ2-7	TRBV7-9	CASSQGREGRYEQYF
TRBJ2-5	TRBV24-1	CATSDGTSGRWSTQYF
TRBJ1-1	TRBV29-1	CSVLTGRDTEAFF
TRBJ1-1	TRBV11-2	CAWSYMGTEAFF
TRBJ1-2	TRBV11-1	CASSSGTGPPLYGYTF
TRBJ1-5	TRBV19	CASTDPQGPQHF
TRBJ1-4	TRBV2	CASTRRQDEKLFF
TRBJ1-1	TRBV14	CASSFGGKVSNTEAFF